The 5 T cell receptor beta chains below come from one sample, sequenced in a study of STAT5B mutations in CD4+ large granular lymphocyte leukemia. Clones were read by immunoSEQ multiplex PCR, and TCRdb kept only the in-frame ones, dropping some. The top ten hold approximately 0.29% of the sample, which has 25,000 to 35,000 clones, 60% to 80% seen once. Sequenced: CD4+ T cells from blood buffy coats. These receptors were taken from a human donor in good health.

For the CDR3, the DNA is TGTGCCTGGAGTGCGGGACAGGACACAGATACGCAGTATTTT. This codes for CAWSAGQDTDTQYF. This chain uses TRBV30 with TRBJ2-3; 8 bases are shared with TRBD1. The CDR3 contains 14 residues. Germline values: CDR1 GTSNPN, CDR2 SVGIG (reference sequence). J gave up 2 bases and V 1 base, and 2 bases lay outside the gene matches.

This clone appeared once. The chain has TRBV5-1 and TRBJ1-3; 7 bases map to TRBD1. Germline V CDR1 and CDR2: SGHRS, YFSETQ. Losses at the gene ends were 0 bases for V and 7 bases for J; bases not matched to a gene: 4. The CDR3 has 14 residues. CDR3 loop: CASSLAGTANTIYF. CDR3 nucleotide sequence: TGCGCCAGCAGCTTGGCCGGGACAGCGAACACCATATATTTT.

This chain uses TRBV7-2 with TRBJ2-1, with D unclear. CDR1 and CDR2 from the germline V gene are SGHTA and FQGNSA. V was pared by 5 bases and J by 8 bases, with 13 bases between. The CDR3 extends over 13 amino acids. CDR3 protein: CASSLTRSHEQFF. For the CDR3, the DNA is TGTGCCAGCAGCCTAACACGATCCCATGAGCAGTTCTTC.

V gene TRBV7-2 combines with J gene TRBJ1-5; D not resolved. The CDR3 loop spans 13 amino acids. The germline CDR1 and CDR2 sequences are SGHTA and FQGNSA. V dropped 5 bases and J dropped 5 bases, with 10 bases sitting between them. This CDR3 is CASSPGMDQPQHF. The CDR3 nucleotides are TGTGCCAGCAGCCCGGGGATGGATCAGCCCCAGCATTTT.

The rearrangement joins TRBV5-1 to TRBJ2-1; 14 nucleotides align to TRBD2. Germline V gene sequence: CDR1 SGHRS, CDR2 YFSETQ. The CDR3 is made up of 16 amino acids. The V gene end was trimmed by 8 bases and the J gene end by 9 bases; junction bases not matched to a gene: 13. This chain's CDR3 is CASHFIGTSGSAEQFF. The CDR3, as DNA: TGCGCCAGTCACTTTATCGGGACTAGCGGGAGCGCTGAGCAGTTCTTC.